The 31 T cell receptor beta chains given below trace back to one sample, sequenced in a study of shared clonotypes between healthy human individuals. Clones were read by immunoSEQ multiplex PCR, and TCRdb kept only the in-frame ones, dropping some. The sample comprises roughly 1,100,000 clones, around 74% of which are singletons, and less than 1.5% rests with the top ten. The sequenced sample consisted of memory CD4+ T cells sorted from blood. Subset here: CD45RA-negative fraction. The receptor set was obtained from a man aged 18 to 35 in good health.

The chain joins TRBV13 to TRBJ2-3, with a tentative D call TRBD1 (5 bases). Germline V gene data show CDR1 as PRHDT and CDR2 as FYEKMQ (reference sequence). Trimming stripped 5 bases from V and 2 bases from J, with 11 bases between. This CDR3 contains 14 residues. The CDR3 is CASSITGPTDTQYF. The DNA for the CDR3 is TGTGCCAGCAGCATAACAGGACCCACAGATACGCAGTATTTT. Complete variable domain (other parts from reference TRBV13 and TRBJ2-3): AAGVIQSPRHLIKEKRETATLKCYPIPRHDTVYWYQQGPGQDPQFLISFYEKMQSDKGSIPDRFSAQQFSDYHSELNMSSLELGDSALYFCASSITGPTDTQYFGPGTRLTVL.

About this clone: The same CDR3 can be traced to other DNA sequences in this sample. The chain has TRBV7-2 and TRBJ1-6; 8 nucleotides line up with TRBD1. V gave up 5 bases and J gave up 5 bases; unmatched junction bases: 5. Germline assignment: CDR1 SGHTA and CDR2 FQGNSA. The CDR3 consists of 15 residues. For the CDR3, the DNA is TGTGCCAGCAGCCTTGACAGGGGTGATAATTCACCCCTCCACTTT. Its translation: CASSLDRGDNSPLHF.

This clone was observed many times. This chain connects TRBV5-4 to TRBJ2-1; D is undetermined. Between the trimmed V and J ends, which lost 0 bases and 6 bases, there was a span of 13 bases. In germline, CDR1 is SGHNT, CDR2 YYREEE (reference sequence). The CDR3 consists of 15 residues. This CDR3 is CASSLGAAALNEQFF. The CDR3 region has the DNA TGTGCCAGCAGCTTGGGGGCTGCGGCTCTCAATGAGCAGTTCTTC.

This sequence joins TRBV5-1 and TRBJ1-5, with D possibly TRBD1 on 6 matching bases. The CDR3 runs to 14 residues. V lost 4 bases to trimming and J lost 12 bases, with 20 bases between them. CDR1 and CDR2 (germline): SGHRS, YFSETQ. CDR3 nucleotide sequence: TGCGCCAGCAGCGTACGGACAGTCCCCGGGTACCAGCATTTT. Translation: CASSVRTVPGYQHF. The whole variable domain, filled in from reference TRBV5-1 and TRBJ1-5, reads KAGVTQTPRYLIKTRGQQVTLSCSPISGHRSVSWYQQTPGQGLQFLFEYFSETQRNKGNFPGRFSGRQFSNSRSEMNVSTLELGDSALYLCASSVRTVPGYQHFGDGTRLSIL.

This clone was seen more than once but under ten times. V and J are TRBV5-1 and TRBJ2-3, with TRBD2 matching over 9 bases. Germline CDR1 and CDR2: SGHRS and YFSETQ. V dropped 5 bases and J dropped 1; count of bases not matched to a gene: 8. This CDR3 region has 16 residues. CDR3 region: CASRAGASGGTDTQYF. The CDR3 DNA reads TGCGCCAGCAGAGCCGGGGCTAGCGGGGGCACAGATACGCAGTATTTT.

The rearrangement joins TRBV5-4 to TRBJ2-3, with a weak D call TRBD2 (6 bases). This CDR3 has 14 amino acids. V lost 2 bases and J 4 bases, leaving 11 bases between the germline ends. CDR1 is SGHNT, CDR2 YYREEE, per germline (reference sequence). CDR3 region: CASSFAGTPDTQYF. The CDR3 DNA is TGTGCCAGCAGCTTCGCGGGGACTCCAGATACGCAGTATTTT.

The chain combines TRBV6-6 with TRBJ2-7; TRBD1 agrees at 9 bases. CDR1 MNHNY and CDR2 SVGAGI come from the germline V gene (reference sequence). The CDR3 covers 14 residues. Losses at the gene ends were 6 bases for V and 5 bases for J; bases not matched to a gene: 8. For the CDR3, the DNA is TGTGCCAGCAGGACTAACAGGGGGCAGGACGAGCAGTACTTC. The encoded protein is CASRTNRGQDEQYF.

The chain carries TRBV10-2 and TRBJ2-3; D possibly matches TRBD1 or TRBD2 (5 bases each). The germline CDR1 and CDR2 sequences are WSHSY and SAAADI. CDR3 length: 16 amino acids. V dropped 2 bases and J dropped 2 bases, with 14 bases sitting between them. CDR3 residues: CASSEPGTSITDTQYF. The DNA for the CDR3 is TGCGCCAGCAGTGAGCCCGGGACCTCGATCACAGATACGCAGTATTTT.

This clone was found many times. The junction differs from germline at one of its ends, possibly a read error. The V call is TRBV7-7, the J call TRBJ1-2; D is possibly TRBD1 (6 bases). The CDR3 runs to 13 residues. Germline CDR1 and CDR2: SSHAT and FNYEAQ (reference sequence). Here the CDR3 DNA reads TGTGCTAGCAGGGTACCACAGGGACATGGCTACACCTTC. This translates into CASRVPQGHGYTF.

This clone was recorded only once. J is TRBJ2-3 and V is TRBV6-1; the D gene is possibly TRBD1 (6 bases). The CDR3 is 14 residues long. The germline V gene encodes CDR1 MNHNS and CDR2 SASEGT. Between the trimmed V and J ends, which lost 2 bases and 5 bases, there was a span of 11 bases. The CDR3 coding sequence is TGTGCCAGCAGTGAATCCGTCAGGGGAGATACGCAGTATTTT. Encoded protein: CASSESVRGDTQYF.

This clone has a handful of counts. The chain couples TRBV10-3 to TRBJ2-6; no reliable D call. The germline V and J ends were trimmed by 5 bases and 2 bases, with 10 bases remaining between them. Germline V gene sequence: CDR1 ENHRY, CDR2 SYGVKD. The CDR3 consists of 15 residues. CDR3 amino acids: CAISREGTGANVLTF. The CDR3 nucleotides are TGTGCCATCAGTAGGGAAGGGACTGGGGCCAACGTCCTGACTTTC.

In DNA form, the CDR3 reads TGTGCCTGGGAGCCAGGGTTTAAGGGGACCTACGAGCAGTACTTC. It specifies CAWEPGFKGTYEQYF. The chain has TRBV30 and TRBJ2-7; tentatively, D is TRBD1 (5 bases). In germline, CDR1 is GTSNPN, CDR2 SVGIG (reference sequence). With 5 bases removed from V and 2 bases from J, the gap between germline ends came to 19 bases. This CDR3 has 15 residues.

The J gene is TRBJ2-2, the V gene TRBV12-5; D unclear. V shed 6 bases and J shed 2 bases, with 4 bases lying between them. The CDR3 has 12 amino acids. Germline lookup yields CDR1 LGHNT and CDR2 FRNRAP. The CDR3 DNA sequence: TGTGCTAGTGGCTATAACACCGGGGAGCTGTTTTTT. Protein: CASGYNTGELFF.

The chain links TRBV5-6 to TRBJ2-3; possible D gene TRBD1, 6 bases. From germline, CDR1 is SGHDT and CDR2 YYEEEE. This CDR3 comprises 18 residues. The V end was cut by 3 bases, the J end by 0 bases, with 20 bases between. CDR3 loop: CASSWGLGGKGSTDTQYF. As DNA, the CDR3 is TGTGCCAGCAGCTGGGGGCTTGGTGGGAAGGGTAGCACAGATACGCAGTATTTT. Filled out from reference TRBV5-6 and TRBJ2-3, the complete variable domain reads DAGVTQSPTHLIKTRGQQVTLRCSPKSGHDTVSWYQQALGQGPQFIFQYYEEEERQRGNFPDRFSGHQFPNYSSELNVNALLLGDSALYLCASSWGLGGKGSTDTQYFGPGTRLTVL.

For the CDR3, the DNA is TGTGCCAGTAGACCAGGGGTTGGCTATGGCTACACCTTC. Translated: CASRPGVGYGYTF. The chain carries TRBV19 and TRBJ1-2; maybe TRBD1 (6 bases). CDR1 and CDR2 from the germline V gene are LNHDA and SQIVND (reference sequence). The CDR3 loop spans 13 amino acids. V dropped 6 bases and J dropped 4 bases, with 12 bases sitting between them. The complete variable domain, with remaining parts taken from reference TRBV19 and TRBJ1-2, reads DGGITQSPKYLFRKEGQNVTLSCEQNLNHDAMYWYRQDPGQGLRLIYYSQIVNDFQKGDIAEGYSVSREKKESFPLTVTSAQKNPTAFYLCASRPGVGYGYTFGSGTRLTVV.

The V and J genes are TRBV27 and TRBJ2-4; the D is unclear. This CDR3 has 14 residues. Germline CDR1 and CDR2: MNHEY and SMNVEV (reference sequence). V lost 5 bases, J lost 0 bases, and 8 bases lay in between. The CDR3 region is CASSPPLAKNIQYF. In nucleotides, the CDR3 is TGTGCCAGCAGTCCCCCCCTAGCCAAAAACATTCAGTACTTC.

Of note for this clone: The same CDR3 is also encoded by other DNA sequences in this sample. The rearrangement joins TRBV2 to TRBJ1-1; D might be TRBD1 (5 bases). This CDR3 has 13 residues. V was shortened by 3 bases and J by 5 bases, with 10 bases between the two germline ends. The germline gives CDR1 SNHLY, CDR2 FYNNEI. The CDR3 sequence: CASSDVRVTEAFF. The CDR3 DNA is TGTGCCAGCAGTGATGTCAGGGTTACTGAAGCTTTCTTT.

This clone has at least ten counts. The chain uses TRBV27 and TRBJ1-6; D is uncertain. From germline, CDR1 is MNHEY and CDR2 SMNVEV (reference sequence). V was pared by 1 base and J by 7 bases, with 8 bases between. The CDR3 is 14 residues long. CDR3 sequence: CASSLLARNSPLHF. The DNA for the CDR3 is TGTGCCAGCAGTTTATTGGCCAGAAATTCACCCCTCCACTTT.

The chain uses TRBV5-4 and TRBJ2-1, with TRBD1 as a possible D gene (5 bases). This CDR3 contains 14 residues. CDR1 and CDR2 from the germline V gene are SGHNT and YYREEE (reference sequence). With 4 bases removed from V and 1 base from J, the gap between germline ends came to 9 bases. DNA of the CDR3: TGTGCCAGCAGCCCCACAGGTTCCTACAATGAGCAGTTCTTC. It yields the protein CASSPTGSYNEQFF.

In the case of this clone: Other DNA sequences in this specimen translate into the identical CDR3. The chain is built from TRBV11-2 and TRBJ1-1, with unresolved D. V was cut by 3 bases and J by 1 base, with 6 bases left in between. Germline CDR1 is SGHAT and CDR2 is FQNNGV. The CDR3 has 13 residues. The CDR3 DNA is TGTGCCAGCAGCTTGTCCAGGAACACTGAAGCTTTCTTT. Its protein is CASSLSRNTEAFF. Complete variable domain (other parts from reference TRBV11-2 and TRBJ1-1): EAGVAQSPRYKIIEKRQSVAFWCNPISGHATLYWYQQILGQGPKLLIQFQNNGVVDDSQLPKDRFSAERLKGVDSTLKIQPAKLEDSAVYLCASSLSRNTEAFFGQGTRLTVV.

The chain links TRBV6-5 to TRBJ2-2; a weak D match, TRBD1 (6 bases). V lost 6 bases and J lost 7, with 9 bases in between. The CDR3 contains 12 residues. CDR1 MNHEY and CDR2 SVGAGI come from the germline V gene. The CDR3 DNA reads as TGTGCCAGCAGAAACAGGGTCGGGGAGCTGTTTTTT. It specifies CASRNRVGELFF.

V gene TRBV18 combines with J gene TRBJ1-5; D not resolved. Germline CDR1 KGHSH, CDR2 LQKENI. V gave up 4 bases and J gave up 3 bases, with 13 bases separating them. This CDR3 is 15 amino acids long. Written as DNA, the CDR3 is TGTGCCAGCTCACAGGGCGCAGTATCCAATCAGCCCCAGCATTTT. Its protein product is CASSQGAVSNQPQHF.

This clone has a single count. The chain recombines TRBV5-1 with TRBJ2-5; D is possibly TRBD1 (6 bases). There are 13 residues in the CDR3. The germline gives CDR1 SGHRS, CDR2 YFSETQ. V gave up 2 bases and J gave up 5 bases, with 10 bases separating them. CDR3 residues: CASSFRGGETQYF. DNA of the CDR3: TGCGCCAGCAGCTTCAGGGGTGGGGAGACCCAGTACTTC.

J is TRBJ2-5 and V is TRBV7-6; D unclear. The CDR3 consists of 13 residues. Looked up from germline, CDR1 is SGHVS and CDR2 is FNYEAQ. With 1 base removed from V and 5 bases from J, the gap between germline ends came to 8 bases. CDR3 in amino acids: CASSLGTGETQYF. CDR3 coding DNA: TGTGCCAGCAGCTTAGGGACCGGTGAGACCCAGTACTTC.

The V call is TRBV9, the J call TRBJ2-3, with 9 bases aligning to TRBD2. This CDR3 comprises 16 residues. V was clipped by 0 bases and J by 2 bases; unmatched bases: 4. In germline, CDR1 is SGDLS, CDR2 YYNGEE. The CDR3 loop is CASSVGAGGFTDTQYF. CDR3 bases: TGTGCCAGCAGCGTAGGAGCGGGGGGCTTCACAGATACGCAGTATTTT.

The J gene is TRBJ2-1, the V gene TRBV5-1; 10 nucleotides line up with TRBD2. From germline, CDR1 is SGHRS and CDR2 YFSETQ. V dropped 1 base and J dropped 4; count of bases not matched to a gene: 5. The CDR3 is 16 residues long. The CDR3 region is CASSLTSGNFYNEQFF. The CDR3 DNA reads as TGCGCCAGCAGCTTGACTAGCGGGAACTTTTACAATGAGCAGTTCTTC.

This sequence joins TRBV19 and TRBJ1-3; 7 nucleotides line up with TRBD1. The CDR3 sequence is 15 residues long. Germline loops: CDR1 LNHDA, CDR2 SQIVND (reference sequence). V shed 5 bases and J 2 bases; nucleotides not matched to a gene: 6. The CDR3 sequence is CASSASTGPGNTIYF. CDR3 sequence (DNA): TGTGCCAGTAGTGCGTCGACAGGGCCTGGAAACACCATATATTTT.

V gene TRBV7-8 combines with J gene TRBJ2-2; 8 bases agree with TRBD2. Germline loops: CDR1 SGHVS, CDR2 FQNEAQ. The CDR3 is made up of 14 amino acids. V lost 11 bases and J lost 4; bases outside the gene matches: 9. The CDR3 sequence is CAGKRTSPTGELFF. CDR3 sequence (DNA): TGTGCCGGCAAAAGGACTAGCCCCACCGGGGAGCTGTTTTTT.

The chain carries TRBV5-4 and TRBJ1-1, with 9 bases identical to TRBD1. Looked up from germline, CDR1 is SGHNT and CDR2 is YYREEE (reference sequence). This CDR3 has 13 amino acids. V shed 2 bases and J 7 bases; nucleotides not matched to a gene: 3. The CDR3 DNA is TGTGCCAGCAGCTTCAACAGGGGGCTTGAAGCTTTCTTT. Translating gives CASSFNRGLEAFF.

V is TRBV5-6 and J is TRBJ1-2; 8 bases line up with TRBD1. CDR1 and CDR2 from the germline V gene are SGHDT and YYEEEE. This CDR3 contains 13 residues. V was pared by 4 bases and J by 8 bases, with 7 bases of the junction left unmatched. The CDR3 here is CASSPQGAGGYTF. The CDR3 nucleotides read TGTGCCAGCAGCCCTCAGGGGGCCGGGGGCTACACCTTC. Based on the CDR3 plus reference TRBV5-6 and TRBJ1-2, the full variable domain is DAGVTQSPTHLIKTRGQQVTLRCSPKSGHDTVSWYQQALGQGPQFIFQYYEEEERQRGNFPDRFSGHQFPNYSSELNVNALLLGDSALYLCASSPQGAGGYTFGSGTRLTVV.

This chain connects TRBV30 to TRBJ2-5; D uncertain. The tail of the sequence fits TRBJ2-7 better, so the J call may be wrong. CDR1 and CDR2 (germline): GTSNPN, SVGIG (reference sequence). The CDR3 covers 13 residues. CDR3 region: CAWSQNMFYEQYF. CDR3 bases: TGTGCCTGGAGTCAAAACATGTTTTACGAGCAGTACTTC.